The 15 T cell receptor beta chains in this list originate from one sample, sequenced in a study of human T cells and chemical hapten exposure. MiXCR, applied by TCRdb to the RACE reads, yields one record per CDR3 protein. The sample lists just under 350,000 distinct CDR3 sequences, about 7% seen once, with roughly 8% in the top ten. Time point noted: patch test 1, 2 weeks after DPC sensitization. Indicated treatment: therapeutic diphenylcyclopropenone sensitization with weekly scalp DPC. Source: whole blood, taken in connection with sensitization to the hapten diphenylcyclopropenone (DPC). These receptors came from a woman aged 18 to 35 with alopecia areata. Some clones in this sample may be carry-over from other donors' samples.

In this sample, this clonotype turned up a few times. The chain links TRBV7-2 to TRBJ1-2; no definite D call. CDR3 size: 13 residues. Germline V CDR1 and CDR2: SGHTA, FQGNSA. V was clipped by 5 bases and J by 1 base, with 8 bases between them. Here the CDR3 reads CASSPAVNYGYTF. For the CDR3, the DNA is TGTGCCAGCAGCCCAGCAGTTAACTATGGCTACACCTTC.

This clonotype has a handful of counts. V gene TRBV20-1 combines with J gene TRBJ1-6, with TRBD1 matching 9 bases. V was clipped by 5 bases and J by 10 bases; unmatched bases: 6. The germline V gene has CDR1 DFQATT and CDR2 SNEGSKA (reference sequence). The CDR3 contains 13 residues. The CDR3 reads CSAWTGEGSPLHF. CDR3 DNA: TGCAGTGCTTGGACAGGGGAAGGATCACCCCTCCACTTT.

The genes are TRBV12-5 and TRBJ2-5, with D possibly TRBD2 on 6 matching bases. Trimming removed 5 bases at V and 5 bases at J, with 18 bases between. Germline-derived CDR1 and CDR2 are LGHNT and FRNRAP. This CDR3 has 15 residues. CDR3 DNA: TGTGCTAGTGGTCCTGAGCTTAGAGGGAGGGAGACCCAGTACTTC. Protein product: CASGPELRGRETQYF.

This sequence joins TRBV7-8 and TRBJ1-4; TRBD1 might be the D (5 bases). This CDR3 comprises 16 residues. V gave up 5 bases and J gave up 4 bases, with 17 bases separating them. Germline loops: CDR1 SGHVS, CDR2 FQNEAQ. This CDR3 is CASSITSGLFNEKLFF. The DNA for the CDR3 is TGTGCCAGCAGCATAACCTCAGGGCTGTTTAATGAAAAACTGTTTTTT. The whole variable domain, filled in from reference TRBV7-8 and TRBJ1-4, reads GAGVSQSPRYKVAKRGQDVALRCDPISGHVSLFWYQQALGQGPEFLTYFQNEAQLDKSGLPSDRFFAERPEGSVSTLKIQRTQQEDSAVYLCASSITSGLFNEKLFFGSGTQLSVL.

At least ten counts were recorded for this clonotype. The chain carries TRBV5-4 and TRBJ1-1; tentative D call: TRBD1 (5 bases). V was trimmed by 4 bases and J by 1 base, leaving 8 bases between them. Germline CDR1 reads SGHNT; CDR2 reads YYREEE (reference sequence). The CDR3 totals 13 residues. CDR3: CASSTGPNTEAFF. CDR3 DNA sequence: TGTGCCAGCAGCACAGGACCGAACACTGAAGCTTTCTTT.

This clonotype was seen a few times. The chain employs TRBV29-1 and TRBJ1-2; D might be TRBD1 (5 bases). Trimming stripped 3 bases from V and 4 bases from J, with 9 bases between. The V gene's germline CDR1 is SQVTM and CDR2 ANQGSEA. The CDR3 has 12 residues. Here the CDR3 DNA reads TGCAGCGTTGACGACGGGGGCTATGGCTACACCTTC. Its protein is CSVDDGGYGYTF.

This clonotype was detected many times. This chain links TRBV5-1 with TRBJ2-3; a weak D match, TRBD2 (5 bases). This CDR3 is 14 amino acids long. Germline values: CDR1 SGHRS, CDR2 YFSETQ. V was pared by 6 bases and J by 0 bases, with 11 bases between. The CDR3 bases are TGCGCCAGCACGGCGGACTCTAGCACAGATACGCAGTATTTT. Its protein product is CASTADSSTDTQYF. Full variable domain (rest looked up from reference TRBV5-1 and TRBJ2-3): KAGVTQTPRYLIKTRGQQVTLSCSPISGHRSVSWYQQTPGQGLQFLFEYFSETQRNKGNFPGRFSGRQFSNSRSEMNVSTLELGDSALYLCASTADSSTDTQYFGPGTRLTVL.

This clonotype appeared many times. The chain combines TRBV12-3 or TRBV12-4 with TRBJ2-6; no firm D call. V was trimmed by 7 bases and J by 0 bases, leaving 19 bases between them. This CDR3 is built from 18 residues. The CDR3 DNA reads TGTGCCAGCATCCCAGATCTCGGGCGAAGCTCTGGGGCCAACGTCCTGACTTTC. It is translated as CASIPDLGRSSGANVLTF.

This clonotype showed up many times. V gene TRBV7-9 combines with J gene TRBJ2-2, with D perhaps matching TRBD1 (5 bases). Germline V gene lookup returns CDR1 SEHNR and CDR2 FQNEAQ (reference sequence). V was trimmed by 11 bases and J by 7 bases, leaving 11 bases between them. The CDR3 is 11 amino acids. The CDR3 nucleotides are TGTGCCGGGGCCTCAAGCGGGGAGCTGTTTTTT. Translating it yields CAGASSGELFF.

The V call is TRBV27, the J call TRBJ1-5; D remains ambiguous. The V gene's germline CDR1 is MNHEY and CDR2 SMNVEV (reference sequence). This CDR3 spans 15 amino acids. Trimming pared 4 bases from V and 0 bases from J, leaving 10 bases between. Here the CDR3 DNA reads TGTGCCAGCAGTTACGGAGGATATAGCAATCAGCCCCAGCATTTT. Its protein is CASSYGGYSNQPQHF.

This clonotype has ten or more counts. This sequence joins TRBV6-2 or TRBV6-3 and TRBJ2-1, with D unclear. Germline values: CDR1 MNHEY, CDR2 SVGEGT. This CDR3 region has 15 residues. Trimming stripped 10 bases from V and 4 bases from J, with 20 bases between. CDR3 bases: TGTGCCACCGCCCCCAATGGGGTAGGATACAATGAGCAGTTCTTC. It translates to CATAPNGVGYNEQFF.

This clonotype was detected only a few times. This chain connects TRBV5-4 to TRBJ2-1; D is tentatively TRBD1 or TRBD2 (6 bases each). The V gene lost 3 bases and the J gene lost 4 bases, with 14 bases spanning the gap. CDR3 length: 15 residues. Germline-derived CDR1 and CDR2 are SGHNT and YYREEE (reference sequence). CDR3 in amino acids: CASSSGAAIYNEQFF. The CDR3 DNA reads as TGTGCCAGCAGCTCGGGGGCCGCGATATACAATGAGCAGTTCTTC.

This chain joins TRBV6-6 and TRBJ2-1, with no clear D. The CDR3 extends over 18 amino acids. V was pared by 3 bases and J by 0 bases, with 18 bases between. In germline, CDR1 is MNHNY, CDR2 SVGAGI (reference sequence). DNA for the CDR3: TGTGCCAGCAGTTATTTCGGTCTTGCAACGACCTCCTACAATGAGCAGTTCTTC. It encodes CASSYFGLATTSYNEQFF.

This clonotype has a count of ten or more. CDR3 loop: CASSRRGGANNEQFF. DNA of the CDR3: TGTGCCAGCAGTAGGCGCGGCGGGGCGAACAATGAGCAGTTCTTC. This rearrangement joins TRBV6-2 or TRBV6-3 to TRBJ2-1; maybe TRBD2 (6 bases). The germline CDR1 and CDR2 sequences are MNHEY and SVGEGT. The CDR3 loop spans 15 amino acids. Trimming cost V 5 bases and J 5 bases, with 16 bases left between them.

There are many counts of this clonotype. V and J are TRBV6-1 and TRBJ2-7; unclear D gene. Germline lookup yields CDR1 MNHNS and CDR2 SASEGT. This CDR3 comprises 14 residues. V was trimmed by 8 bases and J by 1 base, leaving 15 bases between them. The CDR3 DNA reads TGTGCCAGCCTCAGCCCTATGCAATCCTACGAGCAGTACTTC. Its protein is CASLSPMQSYEQYF.